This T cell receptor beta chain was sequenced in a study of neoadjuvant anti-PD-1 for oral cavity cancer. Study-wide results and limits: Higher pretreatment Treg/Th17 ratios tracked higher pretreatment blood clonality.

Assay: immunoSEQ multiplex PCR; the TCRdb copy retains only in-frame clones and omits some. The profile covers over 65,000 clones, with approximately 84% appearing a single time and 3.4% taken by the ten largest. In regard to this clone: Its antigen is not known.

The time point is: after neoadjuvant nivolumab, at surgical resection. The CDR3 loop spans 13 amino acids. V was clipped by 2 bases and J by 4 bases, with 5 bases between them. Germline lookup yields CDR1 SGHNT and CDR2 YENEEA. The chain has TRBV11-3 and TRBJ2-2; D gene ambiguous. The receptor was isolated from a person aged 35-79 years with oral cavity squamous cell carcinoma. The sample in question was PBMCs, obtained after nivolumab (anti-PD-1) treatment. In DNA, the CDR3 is TGTGCCAGCAGCTTACACGGCACCGGGGAGCTGTTTTTT. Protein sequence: CASSLHGTGELFF.